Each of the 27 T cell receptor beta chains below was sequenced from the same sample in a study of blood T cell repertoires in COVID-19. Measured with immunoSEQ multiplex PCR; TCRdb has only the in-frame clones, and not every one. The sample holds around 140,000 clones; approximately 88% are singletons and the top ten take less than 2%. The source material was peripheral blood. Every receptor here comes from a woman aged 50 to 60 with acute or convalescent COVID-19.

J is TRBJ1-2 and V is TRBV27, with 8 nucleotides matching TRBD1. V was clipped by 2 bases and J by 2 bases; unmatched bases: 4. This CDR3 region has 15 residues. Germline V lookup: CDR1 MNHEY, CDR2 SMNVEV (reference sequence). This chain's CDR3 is CASSLHWTGNYGYTF. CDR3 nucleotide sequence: TGTGCCAGCAGTTTACACTGGACAGGGAACTATGGCTACACCTTC.

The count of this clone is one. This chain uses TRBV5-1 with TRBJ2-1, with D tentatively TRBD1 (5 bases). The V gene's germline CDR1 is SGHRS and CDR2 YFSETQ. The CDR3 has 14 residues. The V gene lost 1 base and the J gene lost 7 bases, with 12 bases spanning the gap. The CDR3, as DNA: TGCGCCAGCAGCTTGATCCAGGGTCAAAATGAGCAGTTCTTC. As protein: CASSLIQGQNEQFF.

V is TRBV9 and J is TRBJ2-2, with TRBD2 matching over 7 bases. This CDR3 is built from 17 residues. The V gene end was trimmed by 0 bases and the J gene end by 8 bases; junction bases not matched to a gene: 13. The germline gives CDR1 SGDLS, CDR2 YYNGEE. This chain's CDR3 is CASSVAPGGSWVGELFF. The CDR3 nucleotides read TGTGCCAGCAGCGTAGCCCCTGGCGGGAGCTGGGTTGGGGAGCTGTTTTTT.

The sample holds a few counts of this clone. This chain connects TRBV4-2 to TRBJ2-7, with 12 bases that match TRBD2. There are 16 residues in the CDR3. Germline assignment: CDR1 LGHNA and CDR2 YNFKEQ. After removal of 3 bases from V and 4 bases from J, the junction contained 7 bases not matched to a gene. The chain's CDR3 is CASSQERLAGEYEQYF. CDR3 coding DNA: TGTGCCAGCAGCCAGGAAAGACTAGCGGGAGAATACGAGCAGTACTTC.

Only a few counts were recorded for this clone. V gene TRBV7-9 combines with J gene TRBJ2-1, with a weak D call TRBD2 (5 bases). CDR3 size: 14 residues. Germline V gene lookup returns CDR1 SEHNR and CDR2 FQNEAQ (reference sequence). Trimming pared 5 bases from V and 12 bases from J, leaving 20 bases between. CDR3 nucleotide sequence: TGTGCCAGCAGCGCGTCGGGGTCGGTTAGCTCGCAGTTCTTC. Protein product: CASSASGSVSSQFF.

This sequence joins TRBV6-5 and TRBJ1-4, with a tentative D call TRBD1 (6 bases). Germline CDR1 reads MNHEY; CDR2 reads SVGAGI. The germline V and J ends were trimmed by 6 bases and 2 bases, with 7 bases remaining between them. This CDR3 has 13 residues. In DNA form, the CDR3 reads TGTGCCAGCAGAACAGGGACTAATGAAAAACTGTTTTTT. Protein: CASRTGTNEKLFF.

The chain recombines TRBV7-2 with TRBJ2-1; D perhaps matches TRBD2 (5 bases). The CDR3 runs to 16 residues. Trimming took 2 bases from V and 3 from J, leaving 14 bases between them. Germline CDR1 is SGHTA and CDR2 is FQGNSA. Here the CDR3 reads CASSLIGPGFYNEQFF. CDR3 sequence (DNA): TGTGCCAGCAGCTTAATCGGGCCGGGGTTCTACAATGAGCAGTTCTTC.

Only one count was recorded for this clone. Written as DNA, the CDR3 is TGTGCCAGCAGCTTGTCCGCGGGGGACGGGGAGCAGTTCTTC. It is translated as CASSLSAGDGEQFF. This chain joins TRBV5-5 and TRBJ2-1, with TRBD2 matching over 7 bases. The CDR3 has 14 residues. The junction had 8 bases not matched to a gene; V was cut back by 1 base and J by 10 bases. Germline lookup yields CDR1 SGHKS and CDR2 YYEKEE (reference sequence).

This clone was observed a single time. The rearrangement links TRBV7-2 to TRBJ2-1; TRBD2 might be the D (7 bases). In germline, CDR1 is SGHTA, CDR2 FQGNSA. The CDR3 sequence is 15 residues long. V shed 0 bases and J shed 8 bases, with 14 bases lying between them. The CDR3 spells CASSLAGGPLYEQFF. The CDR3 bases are TGTGCCAGCAGCTTAGCGGGGGGGCCTCTCTATGAGCAGTTCTTC.

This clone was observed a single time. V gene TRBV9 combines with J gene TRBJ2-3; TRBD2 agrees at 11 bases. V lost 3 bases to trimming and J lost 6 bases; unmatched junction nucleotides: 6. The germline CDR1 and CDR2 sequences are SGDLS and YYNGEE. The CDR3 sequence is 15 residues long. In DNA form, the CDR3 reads TGTGCCAGCAGCGGCCCACTAGCGGGAGAGGATACGCAGTATTTT. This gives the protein CASSGPLAGEDTQYF.

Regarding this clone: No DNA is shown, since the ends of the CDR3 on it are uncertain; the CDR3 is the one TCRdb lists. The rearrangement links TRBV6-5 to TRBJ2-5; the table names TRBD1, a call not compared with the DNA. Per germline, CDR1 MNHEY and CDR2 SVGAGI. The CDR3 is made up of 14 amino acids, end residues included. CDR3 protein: CASILDRAGKTQYF.

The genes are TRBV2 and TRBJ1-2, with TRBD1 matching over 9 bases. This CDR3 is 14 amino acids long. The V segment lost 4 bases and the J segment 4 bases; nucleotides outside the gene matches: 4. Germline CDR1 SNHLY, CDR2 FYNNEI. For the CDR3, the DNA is TGTGCCAGCAGTGGTCGGACAGGGGCCTATGGCTACACCTTC. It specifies CASSGRTGAYGYTF. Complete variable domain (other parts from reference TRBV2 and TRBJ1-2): EPEVTQTPSHQVTQMGQEVILRCVPISNHLYFYWYRQILGQKVEFLVSFYNNEISEKSEIFDDQFSVERPDGSNFTLKIRSTKLEDSAMYFCASSGRTGAYGYTFGSGTRLTVV.

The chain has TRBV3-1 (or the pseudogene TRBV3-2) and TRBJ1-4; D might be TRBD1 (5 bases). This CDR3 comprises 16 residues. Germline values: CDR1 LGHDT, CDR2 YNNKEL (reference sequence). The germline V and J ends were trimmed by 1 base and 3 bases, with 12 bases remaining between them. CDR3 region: CASSQGPGLPNEKLFF. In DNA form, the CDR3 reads TGTGCCAGCAGCCAAGGCCCAGGGTTACCTAATGAAAAACTGTTTTTT.

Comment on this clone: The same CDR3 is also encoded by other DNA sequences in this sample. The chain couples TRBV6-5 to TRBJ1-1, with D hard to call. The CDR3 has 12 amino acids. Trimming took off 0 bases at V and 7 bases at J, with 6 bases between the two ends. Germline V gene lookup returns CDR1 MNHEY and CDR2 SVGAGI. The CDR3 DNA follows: TGTGCCAGCAGTTACTCGTCCAGTGAAGCTTTCTTT. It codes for CASSYSSSEAFF.

CDR3 residues: CASSDTGANYGYTF. For the CDR3, the DNA is TGTGCCAGCAGCGACACAGGAGCTAACTATGGCTACACCTTC. The chain has TRBV7-9 and TRBJ1-2; the D gene is possibly TRBD1 (5 bases). CDR3 length: 14 residues. Germline-derived CDR1 and CDR2 are SEHNR and FQNEAQ (reference sequence). Trimming removed 5 bases at V and 0 bases at J, with 10 bases between.

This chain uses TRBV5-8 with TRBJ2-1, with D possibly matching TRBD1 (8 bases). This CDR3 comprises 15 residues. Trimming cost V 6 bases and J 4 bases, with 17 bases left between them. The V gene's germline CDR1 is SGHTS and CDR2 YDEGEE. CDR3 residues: CASTERDRRYNEQFF. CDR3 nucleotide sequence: TGTGCCAGCACAGAGCGGGACAGGCGATACAATGAGCAGTTCTTC.

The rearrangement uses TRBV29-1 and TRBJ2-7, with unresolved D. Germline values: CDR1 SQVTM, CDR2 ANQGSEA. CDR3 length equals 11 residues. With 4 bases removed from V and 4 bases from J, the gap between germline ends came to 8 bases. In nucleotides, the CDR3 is TGCAGCGTTGGTAACAGATACGAGCAGTACTTC. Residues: CSVGNRYEQYF.

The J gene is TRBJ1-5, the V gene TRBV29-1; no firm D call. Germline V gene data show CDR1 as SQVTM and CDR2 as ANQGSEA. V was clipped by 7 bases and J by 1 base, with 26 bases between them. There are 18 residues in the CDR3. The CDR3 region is CSALPTSGHLTSNQPQHF. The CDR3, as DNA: TGCAGCGCTCTCCCCACGTCGGGTCATTTAACAAGCAATCAGCCCCAGCATTTT.

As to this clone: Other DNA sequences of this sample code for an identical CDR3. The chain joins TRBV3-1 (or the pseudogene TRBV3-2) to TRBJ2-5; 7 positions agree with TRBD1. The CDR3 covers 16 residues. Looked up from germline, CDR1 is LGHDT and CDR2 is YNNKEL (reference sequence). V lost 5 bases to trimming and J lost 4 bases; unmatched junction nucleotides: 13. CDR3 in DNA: TGTGCCAGCAGCGCCCGACAGGGAAGGTTAGGAGAGACCCAGTACTTC. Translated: CASSARQGRLGETQYF.

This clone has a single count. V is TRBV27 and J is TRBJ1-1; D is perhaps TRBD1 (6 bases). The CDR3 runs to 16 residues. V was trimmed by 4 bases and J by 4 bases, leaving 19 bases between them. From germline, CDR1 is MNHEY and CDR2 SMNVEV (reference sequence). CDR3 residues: CASSSDRTLTGTEAFF. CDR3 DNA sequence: TGTGCCAGCAGTTCCGACAGGACCCTAACGGGCACTGAAGCTTTCTTT.

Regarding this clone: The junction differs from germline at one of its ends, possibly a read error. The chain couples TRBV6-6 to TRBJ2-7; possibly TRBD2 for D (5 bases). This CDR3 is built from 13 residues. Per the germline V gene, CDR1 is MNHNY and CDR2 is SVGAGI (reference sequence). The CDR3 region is CASTIRILEAWNF. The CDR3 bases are TGTGCCAGCACAATTAGGATTTTGGAGGCGTGGAACTTC.

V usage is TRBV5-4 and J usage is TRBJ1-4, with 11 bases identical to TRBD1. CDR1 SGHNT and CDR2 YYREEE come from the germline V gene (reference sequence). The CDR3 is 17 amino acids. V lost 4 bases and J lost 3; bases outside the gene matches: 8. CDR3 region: CASSLRTGGGPNEKLFF. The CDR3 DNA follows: TGTGCCAGCAGCCTACGGACAGGGGGCGGTCCTAATGAAAAACTGTTTTTT.

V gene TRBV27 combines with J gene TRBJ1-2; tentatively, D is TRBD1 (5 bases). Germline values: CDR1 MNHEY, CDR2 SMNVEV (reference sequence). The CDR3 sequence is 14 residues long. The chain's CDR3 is CVAGGLSTSYGYTF. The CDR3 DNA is TGTGTTGCCGGGGGACTCTCGACGAGCTATGGCTACACCTTC.

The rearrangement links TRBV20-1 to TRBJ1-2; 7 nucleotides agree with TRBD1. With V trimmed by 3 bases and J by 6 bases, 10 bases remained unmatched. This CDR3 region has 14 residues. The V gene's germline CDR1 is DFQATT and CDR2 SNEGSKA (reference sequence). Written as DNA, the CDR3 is TGCAGTGCTAGTTTCGAGAGGAGGGGGCATGGCTACACCTTC. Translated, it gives CSASFERRGHGYTF.

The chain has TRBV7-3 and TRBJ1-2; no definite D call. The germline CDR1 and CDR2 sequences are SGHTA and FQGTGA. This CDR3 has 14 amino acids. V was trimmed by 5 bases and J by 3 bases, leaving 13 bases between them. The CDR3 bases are TGTGCCAGCAGCCCCATGGGAGCAGACTATGGCTACACCTTC. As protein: CASSPMGADYGYTF.

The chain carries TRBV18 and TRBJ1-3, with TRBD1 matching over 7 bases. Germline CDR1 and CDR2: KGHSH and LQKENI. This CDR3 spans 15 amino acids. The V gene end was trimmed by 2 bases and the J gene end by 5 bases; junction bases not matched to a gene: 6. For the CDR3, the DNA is TGTGCCAGCTCACCAGCGACAGGGACCCGAAACACCATATATTTT. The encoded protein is CASSPATGTRNTIYF.

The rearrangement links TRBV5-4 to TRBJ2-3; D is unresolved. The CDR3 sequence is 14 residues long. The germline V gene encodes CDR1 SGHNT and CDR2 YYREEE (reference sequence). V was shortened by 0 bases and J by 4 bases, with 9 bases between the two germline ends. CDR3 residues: CASSLAVLPDTQYF. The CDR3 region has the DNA TGTGCCAGCAGCTTGGCCGTGCTACCAGATACGCAGTATTTT.